This T cell receptor (beta chain) was recorded in a study of shared clonotypes between healthy human individuals. Only in-frame clones appear in the TCRdb table, and some are missing; sequencing was by immunoSEQ multiplex PCR. Among about 640,000 clones listed, roughly 78% were seen once. Germline V gene lookup returns CDR1 MNHEY and CDR2 SMNVEV (reference sequence). CDR3 length: 13 amino acids. The V call is TRBV27, the J call TRBJ1-4, with TRBD2 matching over 8 bases. The J call may be incorrect, as the DNA end agrees better with TRBJ2-2. The clonotype comes from a woman aged 25 to 39 in good health. The sequenced material came from memory CD4+ T cells sorted from blood. Sample subset: CD45RA-negative fraction. For the CDR3, the DNA is TGTGCCAGCACCCTCCGGGGGGGGACGGAGCTGTTTTTT. Amino acid sequence: CASTLRGGTELFF.